The clone carrying this TCR beta chain has a count of ten or more. The antigen is not known. Germline values: CDR1 SGHTA, CDR2 FQGNSA. V was cut by 5 bases and J by 5 bases, with 12 bases left in between. The CDR3 contains 13 residues. The sample originates from a study of T cell repertoires in cytomegalovirus infection. TCRdb independently ran MiXCR on the reads; one entry per CDR3 protein. The profile shows hundreds of thousands of distinct CDR3 sequences, around 32% of them singletons. General observations from the study: HLA-C-restricted CMV clonotypes gave the most frequent clonotype in two of eight donors.

The clonotype originates from a human donor in good health (CMV status not recorded). Some clones in this sample may be carry-over from other donors' samples. The source material was cultured PBMCs, sampled from culture after CMV antigen stimulation. The J gene is TRBJ1-1, the V gene TRBV7-2, with D possibly TRBD1 on 6 matching bases. CDR3 loop: CASSEQGGTEAFF. The CDR3 nucleotides are TGTGCCAGCAGCGAACAGGGAGGTACTGAAGCTTTCTTT.